This TCR beta chain was obtained from a study of technical replicates of blood from a handful of donors. Generated by immunoSEQ multiplex PCR, the TCRdb table keeps only in-frame clones and is missing some. Of 72,000 or so clones in the sample, around 92% are singletons; the top ten hold around 0.42%. The V end was cut by 6 bases, the J end by 4 bases, with 11 bases between. The CDR3 contains 13 residues. The germline CDR1 and CDR2 sequences are SGHNT and YENEEA. What was sequenced was T cells isolated from PBMCs. J is TRBJ2-3 and V is TRBV11-3; D not certain. The receptor was derived from a human donor in good health. DNA of the CDR3: TGTGCCAGCAGTGTGAACTCCCCAGATACGCAGTATTTT. This gives the protein CASSVNSPDTQYF. Full variable domain (rest looked up from reference TRBV11-3 and TRBJ2-3): EAGVVQSPRYKIIEKKQPVAFWCNPISGHNTLYWYLQNLGQGPELLIRYENEEAVDDSQLPKDRFSAERLKGVDSTLKIQPAELGDSAVYLCASSVNSPDTQYFGPGTRLTVL.